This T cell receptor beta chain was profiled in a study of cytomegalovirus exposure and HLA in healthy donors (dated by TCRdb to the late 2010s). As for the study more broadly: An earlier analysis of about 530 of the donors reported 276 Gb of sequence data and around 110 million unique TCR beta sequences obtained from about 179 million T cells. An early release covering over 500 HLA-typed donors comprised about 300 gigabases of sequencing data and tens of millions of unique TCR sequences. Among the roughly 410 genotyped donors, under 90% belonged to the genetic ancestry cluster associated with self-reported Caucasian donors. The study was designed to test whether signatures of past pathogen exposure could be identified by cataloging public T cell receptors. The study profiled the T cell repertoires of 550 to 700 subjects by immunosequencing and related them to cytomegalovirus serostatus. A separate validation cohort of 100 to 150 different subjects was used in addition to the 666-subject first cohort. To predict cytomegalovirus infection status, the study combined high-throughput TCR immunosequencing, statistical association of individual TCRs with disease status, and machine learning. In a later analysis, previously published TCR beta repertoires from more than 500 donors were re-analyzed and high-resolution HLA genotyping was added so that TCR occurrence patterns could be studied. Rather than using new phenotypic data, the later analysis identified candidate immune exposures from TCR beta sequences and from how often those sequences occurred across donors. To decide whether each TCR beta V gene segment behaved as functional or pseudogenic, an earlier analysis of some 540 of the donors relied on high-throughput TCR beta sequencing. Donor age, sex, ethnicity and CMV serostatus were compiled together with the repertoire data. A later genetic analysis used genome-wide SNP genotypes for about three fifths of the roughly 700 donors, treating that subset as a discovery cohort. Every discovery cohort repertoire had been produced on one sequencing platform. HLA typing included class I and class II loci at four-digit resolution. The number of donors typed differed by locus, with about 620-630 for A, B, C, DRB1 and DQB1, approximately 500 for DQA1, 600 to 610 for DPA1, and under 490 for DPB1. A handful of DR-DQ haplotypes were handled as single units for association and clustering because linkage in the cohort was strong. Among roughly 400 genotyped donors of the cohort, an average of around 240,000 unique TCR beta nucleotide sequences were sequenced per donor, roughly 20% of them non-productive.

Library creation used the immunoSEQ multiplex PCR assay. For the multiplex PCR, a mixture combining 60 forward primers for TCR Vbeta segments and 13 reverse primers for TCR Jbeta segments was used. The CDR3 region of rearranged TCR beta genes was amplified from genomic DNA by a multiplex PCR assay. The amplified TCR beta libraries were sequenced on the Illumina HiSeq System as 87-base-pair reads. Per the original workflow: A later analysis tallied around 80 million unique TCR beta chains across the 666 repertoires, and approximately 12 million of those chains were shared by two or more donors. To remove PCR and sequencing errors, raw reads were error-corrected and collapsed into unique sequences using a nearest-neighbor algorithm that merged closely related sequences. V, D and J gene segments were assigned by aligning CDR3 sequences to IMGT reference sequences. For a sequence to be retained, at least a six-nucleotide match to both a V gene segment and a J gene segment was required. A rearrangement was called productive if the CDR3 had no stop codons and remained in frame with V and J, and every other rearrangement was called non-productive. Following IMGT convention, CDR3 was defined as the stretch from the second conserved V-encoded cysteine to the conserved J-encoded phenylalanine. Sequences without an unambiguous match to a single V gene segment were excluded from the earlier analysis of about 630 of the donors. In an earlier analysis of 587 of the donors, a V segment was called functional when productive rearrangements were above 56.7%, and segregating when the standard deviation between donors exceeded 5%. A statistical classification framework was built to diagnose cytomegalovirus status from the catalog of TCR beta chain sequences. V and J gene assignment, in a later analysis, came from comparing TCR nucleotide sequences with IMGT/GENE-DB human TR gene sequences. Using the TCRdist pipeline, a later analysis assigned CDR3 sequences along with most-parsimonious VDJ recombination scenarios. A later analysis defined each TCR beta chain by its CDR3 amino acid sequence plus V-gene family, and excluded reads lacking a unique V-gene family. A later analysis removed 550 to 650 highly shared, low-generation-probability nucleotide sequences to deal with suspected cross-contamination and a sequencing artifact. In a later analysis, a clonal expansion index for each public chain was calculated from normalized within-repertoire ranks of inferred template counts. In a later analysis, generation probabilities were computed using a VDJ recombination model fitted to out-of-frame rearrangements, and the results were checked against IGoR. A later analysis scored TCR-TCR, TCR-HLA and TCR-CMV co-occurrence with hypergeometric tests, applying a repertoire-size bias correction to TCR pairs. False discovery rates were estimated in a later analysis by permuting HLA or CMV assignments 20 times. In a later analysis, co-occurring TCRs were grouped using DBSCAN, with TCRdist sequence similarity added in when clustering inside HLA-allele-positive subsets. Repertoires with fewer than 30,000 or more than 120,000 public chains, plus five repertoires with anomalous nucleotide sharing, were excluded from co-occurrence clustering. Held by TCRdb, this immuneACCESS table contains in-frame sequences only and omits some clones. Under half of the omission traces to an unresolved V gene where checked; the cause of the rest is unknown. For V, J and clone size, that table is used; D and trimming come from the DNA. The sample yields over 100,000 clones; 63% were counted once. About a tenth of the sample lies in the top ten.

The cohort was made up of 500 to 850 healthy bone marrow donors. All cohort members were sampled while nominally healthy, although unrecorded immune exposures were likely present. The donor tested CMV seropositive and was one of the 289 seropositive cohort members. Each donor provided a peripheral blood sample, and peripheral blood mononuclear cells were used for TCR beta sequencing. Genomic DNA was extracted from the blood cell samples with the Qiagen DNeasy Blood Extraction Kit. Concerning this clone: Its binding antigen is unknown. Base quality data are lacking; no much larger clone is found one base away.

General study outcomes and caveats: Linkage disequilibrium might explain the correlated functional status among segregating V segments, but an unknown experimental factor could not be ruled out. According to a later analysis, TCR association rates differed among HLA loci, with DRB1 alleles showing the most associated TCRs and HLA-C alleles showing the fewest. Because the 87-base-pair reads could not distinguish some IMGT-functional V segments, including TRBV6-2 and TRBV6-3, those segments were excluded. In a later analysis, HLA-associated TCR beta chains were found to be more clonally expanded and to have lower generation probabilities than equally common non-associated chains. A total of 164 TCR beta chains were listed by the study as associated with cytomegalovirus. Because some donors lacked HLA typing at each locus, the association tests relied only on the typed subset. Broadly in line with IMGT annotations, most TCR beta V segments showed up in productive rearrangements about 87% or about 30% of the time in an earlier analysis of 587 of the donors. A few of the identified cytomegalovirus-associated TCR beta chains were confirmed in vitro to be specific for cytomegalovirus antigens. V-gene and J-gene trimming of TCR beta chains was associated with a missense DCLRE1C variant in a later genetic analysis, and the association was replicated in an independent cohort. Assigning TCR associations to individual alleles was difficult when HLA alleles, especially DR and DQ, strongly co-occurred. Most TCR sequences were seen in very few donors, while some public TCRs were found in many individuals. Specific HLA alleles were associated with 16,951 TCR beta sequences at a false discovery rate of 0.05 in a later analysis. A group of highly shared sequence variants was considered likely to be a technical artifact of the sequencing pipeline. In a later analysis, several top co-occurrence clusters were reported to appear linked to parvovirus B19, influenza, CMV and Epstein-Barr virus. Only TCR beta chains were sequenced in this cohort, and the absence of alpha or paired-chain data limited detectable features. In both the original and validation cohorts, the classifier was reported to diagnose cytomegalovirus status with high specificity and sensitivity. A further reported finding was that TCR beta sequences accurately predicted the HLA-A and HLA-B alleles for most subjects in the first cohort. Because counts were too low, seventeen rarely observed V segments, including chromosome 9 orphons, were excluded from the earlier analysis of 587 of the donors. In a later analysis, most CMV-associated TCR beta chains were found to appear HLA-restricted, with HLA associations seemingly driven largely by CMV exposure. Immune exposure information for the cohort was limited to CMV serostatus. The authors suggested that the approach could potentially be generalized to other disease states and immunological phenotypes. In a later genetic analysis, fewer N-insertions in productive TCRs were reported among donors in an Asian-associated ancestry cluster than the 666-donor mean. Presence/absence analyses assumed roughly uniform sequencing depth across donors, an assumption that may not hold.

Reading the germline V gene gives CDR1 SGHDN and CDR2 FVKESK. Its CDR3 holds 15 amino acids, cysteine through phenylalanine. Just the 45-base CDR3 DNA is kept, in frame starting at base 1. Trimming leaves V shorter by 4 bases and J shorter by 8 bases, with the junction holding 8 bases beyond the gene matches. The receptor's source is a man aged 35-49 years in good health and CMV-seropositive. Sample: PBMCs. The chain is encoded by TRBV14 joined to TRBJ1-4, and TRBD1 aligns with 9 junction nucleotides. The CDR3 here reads CASSRLTGGWEKLFF. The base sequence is TGTGCCAGCAGCCGCCTGACAGGGGGTTGGGAAAAACTGTTTTTT.